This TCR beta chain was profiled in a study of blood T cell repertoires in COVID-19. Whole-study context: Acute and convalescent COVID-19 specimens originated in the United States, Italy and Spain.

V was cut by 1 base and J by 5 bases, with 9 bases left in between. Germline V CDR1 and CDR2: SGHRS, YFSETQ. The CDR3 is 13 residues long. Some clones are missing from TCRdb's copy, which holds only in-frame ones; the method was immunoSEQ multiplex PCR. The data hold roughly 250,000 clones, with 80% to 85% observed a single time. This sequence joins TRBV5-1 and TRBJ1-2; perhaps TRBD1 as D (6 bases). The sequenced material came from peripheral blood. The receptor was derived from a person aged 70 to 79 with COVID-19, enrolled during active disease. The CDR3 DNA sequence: TGCGCCAGCAGCTTGAAGGGGGAGTATGGCTACACCTTC. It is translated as CASSLKGEYGYTF.